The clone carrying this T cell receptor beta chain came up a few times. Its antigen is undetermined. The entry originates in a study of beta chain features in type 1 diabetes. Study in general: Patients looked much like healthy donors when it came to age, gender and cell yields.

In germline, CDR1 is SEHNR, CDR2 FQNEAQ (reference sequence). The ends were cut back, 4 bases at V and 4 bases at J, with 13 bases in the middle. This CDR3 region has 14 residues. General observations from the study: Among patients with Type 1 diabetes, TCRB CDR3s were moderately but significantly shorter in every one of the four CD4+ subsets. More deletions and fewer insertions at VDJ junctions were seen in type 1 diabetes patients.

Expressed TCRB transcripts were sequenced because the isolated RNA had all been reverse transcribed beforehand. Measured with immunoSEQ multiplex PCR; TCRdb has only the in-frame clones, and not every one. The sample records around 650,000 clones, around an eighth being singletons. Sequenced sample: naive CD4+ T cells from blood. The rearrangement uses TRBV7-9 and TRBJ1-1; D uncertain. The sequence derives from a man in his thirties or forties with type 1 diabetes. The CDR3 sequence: CASSSLAFGTEAFF. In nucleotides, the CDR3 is TGTGCCAGCAGCTCACTGGCTTTCGGCACTGAAGCTTTCTTT.